These 2 T cell receptor beta chains came from one sample sequenced in a study of blood T cell repertoires in COVID-19. This table comes from immunoSEQ multiplex PCR, and its TCRdb copy is limited to in-frame clones, with some not included. The data contain 100,000 to 150,000 clones, around 90% of them singletons. The source material was peripheral blood. These receptor sequences come from a human donor in a cohort sampled during active COVID-19.

The genes are TRBV5-6 and TRBJ2-5, with 11 bases identical to TRBD2. The CDR3 totals 15 residues. Trimming at V came to 4 bases and at J to 2 bases, leaving 4 bases not matched to a gene. CDR1 SGHDT and CDR2 YYEEEE come from the germline V gene. The CDR3 DNA follows: TGTGCCAGCAGCCCCGGGACTAGCGGTCAAGAGACCCAGTACTTC. Its protein is CASSPGTSGQETQYF.

The CDR3 DNA follows: TGTGCCAGCAGCCATTCCGGACTAGCGGGGGGTGATGAGCAGTTCTTC. Encoded protein: CASSHSGLAGGDEQFF. The V call is TRBV3-1 (or the pseudogene TRBV3-2), the J call TRBJ2-1; 14 bases align to TRBD2. Germline CDR1 reads LGHDT; CDR2 reads YNNKEL (reference sequence). This CDR3 is 16 amino acids long. V was clipped by 3 bases and J by 8 bases; unmatched bases: 6.